This T cell receptor beta chain was recorded in a study of blood T cells in healthy people across ages. This clonotype was counted a few times. Its target is unknown. General study points: Naive CD4+ cell counts and diversity both ran higher in long-lived than in aged donors.

CDR3 size: 14 residues. The trim removed 3 bases at V and 3 bases at J, leaving 5 bases unmatched. The germline V gene encodes CDR1 DFQATT and CDR2 SNEGSKA (reference sequence). Healthy Russian Caucasian donors spanned ages roughly 6 to 100 years. Isolation recovered at least 7 million PBMCs from every sample. For the second PCR, which ran for about 7 to 11 cycles, a sample-barcoded 5' primer and a J-beta primer mix were used. TCRdb redid the calling of the 5' RACE reads with MiXCR, one entry per CDR3 protein. The sample consists of over 600,000 distinct CDR3 sequences, 40% to 45% of them appearing once.

The V gene is TRBV20-1, the J gene TRBJ2-7, with 10 bases lining up with TRBD2. This sequence was found in a man at least 80 years old in good health. The source material was blood. The CDR3 DNA is TGCAGTGCTAGTTTGCCTAGCGGGAGCTACGAGCAGTACTTC. Translating it yields CSASLPSGSYEQYF.